Listed here is a single TCR beta chain. The source of the sample is a study of blood T cell repertoires in COVID-19. At the level of the study: Specimens from acute and convalescent COVID-19 originated in the United States, Italy and Spain. In each case, the material was cDNA or gDNA derived from T cells, B-cell-depleted T cells, or PBMCs.

The table came from immunoSEQ multiplex PCR; TCRdb's copy has only in-frame clones and leaves some out. The sample holds more than 350,000 clones, around 87% seen once. Germline V gene sequence: CDR1 ENHRY, CDR2 SYGVKD. With 6 bases clipped from V and 2 bases from J, the junction kept 9 bases outside the gene matches. This CDR3 has 16 residues. The study recruited people aged roughly 18 to 95 years across more than 20 US areas. The origin of this receptor is a woman in her forties or fifties who had recovered from COVID-19. Sequenced: PBMCs or T cells enriched from blood (not recorded which). The chain joins TRBV10-3 to TRBJ2-3, with 9 positions matching TRBD2. The CDR3 region has the DNA TGTGCCATCAGCCGAGCTAGCGGGGAGAACACAGATACGCAGTATTTT. The encoded protein is CAISRASGENTDTQYF.